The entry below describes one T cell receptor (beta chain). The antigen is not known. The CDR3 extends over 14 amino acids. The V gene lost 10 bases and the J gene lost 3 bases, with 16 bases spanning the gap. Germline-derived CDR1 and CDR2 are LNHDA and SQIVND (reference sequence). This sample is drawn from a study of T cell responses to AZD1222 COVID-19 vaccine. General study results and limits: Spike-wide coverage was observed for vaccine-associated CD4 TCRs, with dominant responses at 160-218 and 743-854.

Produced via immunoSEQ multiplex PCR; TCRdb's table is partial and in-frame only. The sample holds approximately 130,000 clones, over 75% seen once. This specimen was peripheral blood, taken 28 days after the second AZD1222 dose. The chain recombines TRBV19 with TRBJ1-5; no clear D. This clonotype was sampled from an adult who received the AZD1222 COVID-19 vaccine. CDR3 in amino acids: CATWTGLINQPQHF. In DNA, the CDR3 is TGTGCCACCTGGACGGGCCTTATCAATCAGCCCCAGCATTTT.